Listed below are T cell receptor beta chains from one sample, sequenced in a study of Ad26.COV2.S vaccination and SARS-CoV-2 variants. Sequencing used immunoSEQ multiplex PCR; TCRdb keeps in-frame clones, though not all of them. This repertoire shows 350,000 to 450,000 clones, about 90% found once; its top ten account for less than 2%. Material: peripheral blood, obtained in a trial of Ad26.COV2.S vaccine versus placebo. The receptor set was obtained from a person aged 18-65 years who received the Ad26.COV2.S COVID-19 vaccine or a placebo. Both conserved end residues are part of each CDR3. Fields, in order: J gene, D gene, V gene, clone size, CDR3 protein, CDR3 DNA. A D gene is named only where the DNA matches it firmly. Size tells how often a clone was seen (once, few, many) or the class of an expanded clone, and some rows leave it out.

J: TRBJ2-7; D: .; V: TRBV25-1; size: .; CDR3: CASSNIGLKTSYEQYF; DNA: TGTGCCAGCAGTAATATAGGATTAAAAACCTCCTACGAGCAGTACTTC
J: TRBJ2-3; D: .; V: TRBV12-3/TRBV12-4; size: .; CDR3: CASSSPYIATQYF; DNA: TGTGCCAGCAGTTCCCCTTACATCGCTACGCAGTATTTT
J: TRBJ2-7; D: TRBD2; V: TRBV5-4; size: .; CDR3: CASSSSLAGDPYEQYF; DNA: TGTGCCAGCAGCTCTTCCTTAGCGGGGGATCCCTACGAGCAGTACTTC
J: TRBJ2-7; D: .; V: TRBV18; size: .; CDR3: CASSMRGGPYEQYF; DNA: TGTGCCAGCTCCATGAGGGGGGGCCCCTACGAGCAGTACTTC
J: TRBJ2-2; D: TRBD1; V: TRBV5-1; size: .; CDR3: CASSFRDRGIGELFF; DNA: TGCGCCAGCAGCTTCCGGGACAGGGGAATAGGGGAGCTGTTTTTT
J: TRBJ2-3; D: TRBD2; V: TRBV5-6; size: .; CDR3: CASSLAGLGGAEDTQYF; DNA: TGTGCCAGCAGCTTGGCCGGGCTCGGGGGGGCAGAGGATACGCAGTATTTT
J: TRBJ2-5; D: TRBD1; V: TRBV5-6; size: .; CDR3: CASSSLQLRGQGLQETQYF; DNA: TGTGCCAGCAGCTCCCTACAGCTCAGGGGACAGGGGTTGCAAGAGACCCAGTACTTC
J: TRBJ1-2; D: TRBD1; V: TRBV7-2; size: .; CDR3: CASSLAWTGNYGYTF; DNA: TGTGCCAGCAGCTTAGCCTGGACAGGGAACTATGGCTACACCTTC
J: TRBJ2-5; D: TRBD2; V: TRBV7-8; size: .; CDR3: CASQGGGIRETQYF; DNA: TGTGCCTCCCAGGGCGGGGGAATCCGAGAGACCCAGTACTTC
J: TRBJ2-7; D: .; V: TRBV6-2/TRBV6-3; size: .; CDR3: CASSYASSYEQYF; DNA: TGTGCCAGCAGTTACGCGTCTTCCTACGAGCAGTACTTC
J: TRBJ2-7; D: .; V: TRBV27; size: .; CDR3: CASSLEAEYEQYF; DNA: TGTGCCAGCAGTTTAGAGGCGGAATACGAGCAGTACTTC
J: TRBJ1-5; D: TRBD1; V: TRBV24-1; size: .; CDR3: CATSDSRTGVDQPQHF; DNA: TGTGCCACCAGTGATTCTCGGACAGGGGTGGATCAGCCCCAGCATTTT
J: TRBJ1-1; D: .; V: TRBV4-3; size: .; CDR3: CASRDRSSNTEAFF; DNA: TGCGCCAGCAGAGACAGGTCCTCGAACACTGAAGCTTTCTTT
J: TRBJ1-5; D: .; V: TRBV6-6; size: .; CDR3: CASSPLPQDGNQPQHF; DNA: TGTGCCAGCAGCCCCCTACCCCAGGACGGGAATCAGCCCCAGCATTTT
J: TRBJ1-4; D: .; V: TRBV19; size: .; CDR3: CASSTPLEGWDEKLFF; DNA: TGTGCCAGTAGTACCCCTCTGGAGGGTTGGGATGAAAAACTGTTTTTT
J: TRBJ2-3; D: TRBD2; V: TRBV9; size: once; CDR3: CASSPFSGGTDTQYF; DNA: TGTGCCAGCAGCCCCTTCTCGGGGGGTACAGATACGCAGTATTTT
J: TRBJ2-3; D: TRBD1; V: TRBV6-4; size: .; CDR3: CASSHGQGADTQYF; DNA: TGTGCCAGCAGCCACGGACAGGGGGCCGATACGCAGTATTTT